The 23 T cell receptor beta chains in this list originate from one sample, sequenced in a study of tumor-infiltrating lymphocytes in localized non-small cell lung cancer. Data came from immunoSEQ multiplex PCR; TCRdb stores just in-frame clones and leaves some out. The sample consists of over 7,000 clones, around 77% of them appearing once. The sequencing sample was made of uninvolved lung tissue not adjacent to the tumor. The receptors shown here come from a human donor with non-small cell lung cancer.

The chain combines TRBV6-1 with TRBJ1-1; D call uncertain. Deletions cut 3 bases from V and 6 bases from J, with 11 bases between. The CDR3 contains 13 residues. Germline V gene lookup returns CDR1 MNHNS and CDR2 SASEGT. DNA for the CDR3: TGTGCCAGCAGTGAGGGAGTTCAGTCTGAAGCTTTCTTT. Residues: CASSEGVQSEAFF.

The rearrangement uses TRBV2 and TRBJ1-3; TRBD1 is a possible D gene (5 bases). From germline, CDR1 is SNHLY and CDR2 FYNNEI. V gave up 2 bases and J gave up 4 bases, with 18 bases separating them. The CDR3 spans 17 residues. The CDR3 sequence is CASSELSTGGSGNTIYF. CDR3 DNA sequence: TGTGCCAGCAGTGAACTATCGACGGGGGGTTCAGGAAACACCATATATTTT.

The J gene is TRBJ1-2, the V gene TRBV4-1; a possible D gene is TRBD1 (6 bases). The CDR3 is 13 amino acids. From germline, CDR1 is MGHRA and CDR2 YSYEKL. V shed 3 bases and J shed 8 bases, with 13 bases lying between them. CDR3: CASSHPGQKGYTF. The CDR3 DNA reads TGCGCCAGCAGCCACCCCGGACAGAAGGGCTACACCTTC.

The chain employs TRBV4-2 and TRBJ2-5, with 11 nucleotides matching TRBD2. Germline CDR1 and CDR2: LGHNA and YNFKEQ. The V and J ends lost 3 bases and 5 bases, in that order; junction bases with no gene match: 5. The CDR3 consists of 15 residues. The CDR3 nucleotides are TGTGCCAGCAGCCACCTGACTAGCGGGGACGAGACCCAGTACTTC. The encoded protein is CASSHLTSGDETQYF.

This clone showed up just a few times. The CDR3 here is CASSVRGEAFF. Written as DNA, the CDR3 is TGTGCCAGCAGCGTAAGAGGGGAGGCTTTCTTT. This chain connects TRBV2 to TRBJ1-1; TRBD1 is a possible D gene (5 bases). Deletions cut 6 bases from V and 11 bases from J, with 13 bases between. This CDR3 region has 11 residues. CDR1 and CDR2 from the germline V gene are SNHLY and FYNNEI.

The chain recombines TRBV19 with TRBJ1-4; D gene unclear. The CDR3 spans 14 residues. Germline V gene data show CDR1 as LNHDA and CDR2 as SQIVND (reference sequence). V lost 6 bases to trimming and J lost 1 base, with 9 bases between them. CDR3 amino acids: CASRGPLTNEKLFF. The CDR3 coding sequence is TGTGCCAGTAGAGGCCCGTTAACTAATGAAAAACTGTTTTTT.

The chain joins TRBV19 to TRBJ2-3; 8 nucleotides line up with TRBD1. The CDR3 has 13 amino acids. Trimming removed 4 bases from V and 7 bases from J; junction bases left unmatched: 4. Germline values: CDR1 LNHDA, CDR2 SQIVND (reference sequence). CDR3 bases: TGTGCCAGTAGTAGAACAGGGGGTTATACGCAGTATTTT. This encodes CASSRTGGYTQYF.

This rearrangement joins TRBV19 to TRBJ2-7; 8 nucleotides match TRBD1. CDR1 and CDR2 (germline): LNHDA, SQIVND (reference sequence). The junction had 5 bases not matched to a gene; V was cut back by 1 base and J by 0 bases. The CDR3 length is 16 residues. The DNA for the CDR3 is TGTGCCAGTAGTATAGTAGGGACAGGAGCCTCCTACGAGCAGTACTTC. This gives the protein CASSIVGTGASYEQYF.

V gene TRBV5-1 combines with J gene TRBJ2-3; 10 bases line up with TRBD1. The germline CDR1 and CDR2 sequences are SGHRS and YFSETQ. With 4 bases clipped from V and 0 bases from J, the junction kept 5 bases outside the gene matches. The CDR3 covers 16 residues. The CDR3 sequence is CASSGRTGGSTDTQYF. The CDR3 coding sequence is TGCGCCAGCAGCGGCCGGACAGGGGGAAGCACAGATACGCAGTATTTT. The complete variable domain, with remaining parts taken from reference TRBV5-1 and TRBJ2-3, reads KAGVTQTPRYLIKTRGQQVTLSCSPISGHRSVSWYQQTPGQGLQFLFEYFSETQRNKGNFPGRFSGRQFSNSRSEMNVSTLELGDSALYLCASSGRTGGSTDTQYFGPGTRLTVL.

The V and J genes are TRBV7-2 and TRBJ2-7, with D possibly TRBD2 on 6 matching bases. From germline, CDR1 is SGHTA and CDR2 FQGNSA. CDR3 length: 14 amino acids. With 2 bases removed from V and 3 bases from J, the gap between germline ends came to 11 bases. CDR3 nucleotides: TGTGCCAGCAGCTTAAGAGGGAGGATCTACGAGCAGTACTTC. Translated: CASSLRGRIYEQYF.

This chain links TRBV6-1 with TRBJ2-2; D is unclear. Trimming took off 1 base at V and 0 bases at J, with 9 bases between the two ends. There are 16 residues in the CDR3. From germline, CDR1 is MNHNS and CDR2 SASEGT. CDR3 bases: TGTGCCAGCAGTGAAGGTGGGGTTACGAACACCGGGGAGCTGTTTTTT. This codes for CASSEGGVTNTGELFF.

The CDR3 spells CASKDIRTYEQYF. For the CDR3, the DNA is TGTGCCAGCAAGGACATAAGGACCTACGAGCAGTACTTC. The V call is TRBV6-5, the J call TRBJ2-7; possible D gene TRBD1, 5 bases. Deletions cut 7 bases from V and 2 bases from J, with 12 bases between. Germline V CDR1 and CDR2: MNHEY, SVGAGI. There are 13 residues in the CDR3.

V is TRBV6-4 and J is TRBJ2-3, with D tentatively TRBD1 or TRBD2 (6 bases each). Per germline, CDR1 MRHNA and CDR2 SNTAGT. This CDR3 is built from 13 residues. V was trimmed by 3 bases and J by 3 bases, leaving 7 bases between them. CDR3 coding DNA: TGTGCCAGCAGTGAAGGGGGGACAGATACGCAGTATTTT. This translates into CASSEGGTDTQYF.

This clone was counted a few times. The rearrangement links TRBV10-2 to TRBJ2-3; 8 bases agree with TRBD1. CDR1 is WSHSY, CDR2 SAAADI, per germline. V was clipped by 8 bases and J by 1 base; unmatched bases: 2. CDR3 length: 13 amino acids. CDR3 in amino acids: CASEGQGTDTQYF. The CDR3 nucleotides read TGCGCCAGCGAGGGACAGGGCACAGATACGCAGTATTTT.

The V and J genes are TRBV7-2 and TRBJ2-5, with D hard to call. The CDR3 is 11 amino acids. Germline V gene data show CDR1 as SGHTA and CDR2 as FQGNSA. Trimming cost V 5 bases and J 7 bases, with 8 bases left between them. As DNA, the CDR3 is TGTGCCAGCAGCGTCGGTCCGACCCAGTACTTC. Translation gives CASSVGPTQYF.

V is TRBV6-1 and J is TRBJ1-1; 10 bases align to TRBD1. V trimming: 5 bases; J trimming: 8 bases; junction bases outside the gene matches: 8. Germline CDR1 and CDR2: MNHNS and SASEGT. The CDR3 runs to 14 residues. CDR3 sequence: CASSSDRGLGEAFF. Here the CDR3 DNA reads TGTGCCAGCAGTAGCGACAGGGGGCTAGGAGAAGCTTTCTTT.

This chain connects TRBV2 to TRBJ2-7; 11 bases match TRBD2. Germline V gene data show CDR1 as SNHLY and CDR2 as FYNNEI. Trimming removed 5 bases from V and 6 bases from J; junction bases left unmatched: 6. The CDR3 contains 14 residues. In DNA form, the CDR3 reads TGTGCCAGCAGTCTAGCGGGAGGCGTCGGCGAGCAGTACTTC. Translated, it gives CASSLAGGVGEQYF.

The chain carries TRBV5-1 and TRBJ1-4; D is unresolved. This CDR3 has 15 amino acids. Germline lookup yields CDR1 SGHRS and CDR2 YFSETQ. Trimming removed 4 bases at V and 8 bases at J, with 18 bases between. This CDR3 reads CASSLEVPPTEKLFF. The CDR3 nucleotides are TGCGCCAGCAGCCTGGAAGTCCCACCGACGGAAAAACTGTTTTTT.

The chain carries TRBV2 and TRBJ1-1; TRBD1 might be the D (5 bases). With 5 bases removed from V and 1 base from J, the gap between germline ends came to 11 bases. The CDR3 sequence is 14 residues long. Per germline, CDR1 SNHLY and CDR2 FYNNEI. The CDR3 here is CASSRGTGNTEAFF. The CDR3 DNA reads TGTGCCAGCAGTCGGGGGACTGGGAACACTGAAGCTTTCTTT.

This chain's CDR3 is CASSPGISLGAEAFF. The CDR3 DNA is TGTGCCAGCAGCCCGGGGATATCACTAGGGGCTGAAGCTTTCTTT. The rearrangement joins TRBV7-9 to TRBJ1-1, with TRBD1 as a possible D gene (5 bases). The CDR3 is made up of 15 amino acids. The ends were cut back, 5 bases at V and 6 bases at J, with 19 bases in the middle. Per the germline V gene, CDR1 is SEHNR and CDR2 is FQNEAQ (reference sequence).

There are a few counts of this clone. The chain couples TRBV7-3 to TRBJ2-3; 13 bases agree with TRBD2. CDR1 is SGHTA and CDR2 is FQGTGA in the germline V gene. The CDR3 runs to 14 residues. The V gene end was trimmed by 5 bases and the J gene end by 7 bases; junction bases not matched to a gene: 3. The CDR3 DNA sequence: TGTGCCAGCAGCCGCGGGACTAGCGGGAATACGCAGTATTTT. Translated, it gives CASSRGTSGNTQYF. Using reference TRBV7-3 and TRBJ2-3 for the parts outside the CDR3, the full variable domain is GAGVSQTPSNKVTEKGKYVELRCDPISGHTALYWYRQSLGQGPEFLIYFQGTGAADDSGLPNDRFFAVRPEGSVSTLKIQRTERGDSAVYLCASSRGTSGNTQYFGPGTRLTVL.

V and J are TRBV28 and TRBJ2-6, with D possibly being TRBD1 or TRBD2 (5 bases each). Per germline, CDR1 MDHEN and CDR2 SYDVKM. V was trimmed by 7 bases and J by 2 bases, leaving 18 bases between them. The CDR3 extends over 17 amino acids. The CDR3 region has the DNA TGTGCCAGCACTTCTACGGGGCGCCCCCCTGGGGCCAACGTCCTGACTTTC. It translates to CASTSTGRPPGANVLTF.

Regarding this clone: This specimen includes other DNA sequences encoding the same CDR3. The V and J genes are TRBV9 and TRBJ2-5; 10 bases align to TRBD2. CDR1 SGDLS and CDR2 YYNGEE come from the germline V gene. J gave up 4 bases and V 0 bases, and 3 bases lay outside the gene matches. The CDR3 runs to 15 residues. The CDR3: CASSVDSGRGETQYF. As DNA, the CDR3 is TGTGCCAGCAGCGTAGACAGCGGGAGGGGAGAGACCCAGTACTTC.